This T cell receptor (beta chain) stems from a study of blood T cells in healthy people across ages. CDR1 and CDR2 from the germline V gene are SGDLS and YYNGEE. This CDR3 has 14 residues. The study, taken as a whole, reports: Using unsorted PBMCs precluded a conclusive naive versus antigen-experienced comparison.

Together with a sample-barcoded 5' primer, a J-beta primer mix was included in a second PCR lasting roughly 6 to 12 cycles. Each cDNA was tagged by a template-switch adaptor containing 12 random nucleotides. TCRdb analysed the 5' RACE reads with MiXCR anew, one entry per CDR3 protein. This sample carries 900,000 to 950,000 distinct CDR3 sequences, roughly 28% of them seen once, and the ten largest clones take about a tenth. The table lists this clonotype with a few counts. No antigen is known for it. It may be a read error: a sequence one base away is much more abundant. This sample also appeared in a second study, on T cells of mothers and their children.

Sequenced sample: blood. This chain uses TRBV9 with TRBJ2-4; either TRBD1 or TRBD2 may fit D (5 bases each). This receptor was identified in a woman in her 40s in good health. The CDR3 DNA sequence: TGTGCCGGCAGCGTAGAGGGGGCCAAAAACATTCAGTACTTC. Protein sequence: CAGSVEGAKNIQYF.